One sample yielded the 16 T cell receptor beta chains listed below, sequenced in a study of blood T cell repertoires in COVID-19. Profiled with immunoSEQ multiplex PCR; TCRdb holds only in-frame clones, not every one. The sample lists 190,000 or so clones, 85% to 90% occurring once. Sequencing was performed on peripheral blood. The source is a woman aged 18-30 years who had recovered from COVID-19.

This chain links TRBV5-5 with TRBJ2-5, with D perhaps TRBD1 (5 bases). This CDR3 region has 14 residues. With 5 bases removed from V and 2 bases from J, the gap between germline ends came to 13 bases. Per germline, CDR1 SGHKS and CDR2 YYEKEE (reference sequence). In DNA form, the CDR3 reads TGTGCCAGCAGGCAGGGCCCTTATCAAGAGACCCAGTACTTC. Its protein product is CASRQGPYQETQYF.

In DNA form, the CDR3 reads TGTGCCAGCAGCCGGCCGCGAAACTATAGCAATCAGCCCCAGCATTTT. Its translation is CASSRPRNYSNQPQHF. The chain employs TRBV7-6 and TRBJ1-5; D ambiguous. V shed 5 bases and J shed 0 bases, with 14 bases lying between them. Germline assignment: CDR1 SGHVS and CDR2 FNYEAQ. The CDR3 has 16 residues.

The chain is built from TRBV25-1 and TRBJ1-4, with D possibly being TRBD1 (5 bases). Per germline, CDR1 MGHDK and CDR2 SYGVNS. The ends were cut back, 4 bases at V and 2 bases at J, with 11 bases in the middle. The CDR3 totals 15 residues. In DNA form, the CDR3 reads TGTGCCAGCAGTGGCAGGGTGTTGACTAATGAAAAACTGTTTTTT. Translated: CASSGRVLTNEKLFF.

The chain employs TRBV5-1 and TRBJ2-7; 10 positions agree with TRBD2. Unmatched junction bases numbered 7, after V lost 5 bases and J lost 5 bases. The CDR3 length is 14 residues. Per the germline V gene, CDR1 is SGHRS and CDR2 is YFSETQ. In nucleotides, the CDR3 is TGCGCCAGCAGGCTCCTAGCGGGAGCCCACGAGCAGTACGTC. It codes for CASRLLAGAHEQYV.

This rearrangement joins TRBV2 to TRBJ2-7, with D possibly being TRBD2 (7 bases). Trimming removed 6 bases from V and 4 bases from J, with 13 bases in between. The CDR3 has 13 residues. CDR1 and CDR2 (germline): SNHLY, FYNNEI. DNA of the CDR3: TGTGCCAGCAGGACGGGGGGCGGGTACGAGCAGTACTTC. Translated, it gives CASRTGGGYEQYF.

The CDR3 DNA reads TGTGCCAGCAGCCGGGACAGGGGATGGGAGCAGTACGTC. It specifies CASSRDRGWEQYV. This chain uses TRBV7-2 with TRBJ2-7; TRBD1 matches 10 bases. CDR3 length: 13 residues. V shed 5 bases and J 7 bases; nucleotides not matched to a gene: 5. CDR1 and CDR2 (germline): SGHTA, FQGNSA.

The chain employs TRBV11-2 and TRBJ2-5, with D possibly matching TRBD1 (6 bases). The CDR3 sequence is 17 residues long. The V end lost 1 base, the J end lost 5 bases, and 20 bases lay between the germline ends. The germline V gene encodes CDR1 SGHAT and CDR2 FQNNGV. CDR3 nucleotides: TGTGCCAGCAGCTTAGCCCCCAGGGGCTCTTCGAAGGAGACCCAGTACTTC. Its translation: CASSLAPRGSSKETQYF.

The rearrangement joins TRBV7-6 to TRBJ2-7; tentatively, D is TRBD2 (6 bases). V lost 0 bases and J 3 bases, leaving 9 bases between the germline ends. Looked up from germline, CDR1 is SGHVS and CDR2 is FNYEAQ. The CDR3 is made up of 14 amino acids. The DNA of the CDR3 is TGTGCCAGCAGCTTAGCGGGGGGAAACTACGAGCAGTACTTC. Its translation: CASSLAGGNYEQYF.

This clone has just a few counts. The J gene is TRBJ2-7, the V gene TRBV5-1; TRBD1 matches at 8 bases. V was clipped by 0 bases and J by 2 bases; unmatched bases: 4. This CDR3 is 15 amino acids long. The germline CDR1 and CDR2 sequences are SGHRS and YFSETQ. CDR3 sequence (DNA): TGCGCCAGCAGCTTGGGCTCAGGGGGCGCCTACGAGCAGTACGTC. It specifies CASSLGSGGAYEQYV.

In DNA form, the CDR3 reads TGTGCCAGCACCGACAGAAGCAATCAGCCCCAGCATTTT. Residues: CASTDRSNQPQHF. The rearrangement joins TRBV6-5 to TRBJ1-5; tentative D call: TRBD1 (5 bases). V shed 7 bases and J shed 1 base, with 8 bases lying between them. This CDR3 spans 13 amino acids. Germline assignment: CDR1 MNHEY and CDR2 SVGAGI.

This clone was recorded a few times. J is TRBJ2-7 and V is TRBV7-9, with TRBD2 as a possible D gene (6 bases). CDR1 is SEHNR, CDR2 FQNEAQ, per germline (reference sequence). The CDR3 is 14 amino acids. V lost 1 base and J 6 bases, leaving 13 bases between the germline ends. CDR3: CASSLGTSLGEQYF. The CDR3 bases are TGTGCCAGCAGCTTAGGTACTAGCTTGGGCGAGCAGTACTTC.

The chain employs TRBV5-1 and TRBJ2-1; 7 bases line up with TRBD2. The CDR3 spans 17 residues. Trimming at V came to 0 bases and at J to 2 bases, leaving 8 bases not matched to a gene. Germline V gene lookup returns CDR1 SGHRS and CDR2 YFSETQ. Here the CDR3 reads CASSLALAGETYNEQFF. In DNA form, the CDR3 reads TGCGCCAGCAGCTTGGCTCTGGCGGGAGAGACCTACAATGAGCAGTTCTTC.

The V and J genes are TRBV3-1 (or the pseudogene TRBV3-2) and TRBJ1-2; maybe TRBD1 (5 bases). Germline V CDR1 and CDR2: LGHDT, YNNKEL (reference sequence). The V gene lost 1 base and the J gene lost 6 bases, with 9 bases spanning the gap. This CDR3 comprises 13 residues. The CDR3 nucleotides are TGTGCCAGCAGCCAAGGTCAGGGTCATGGCTACACCTTC. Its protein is CASSQGQGHGYTF.

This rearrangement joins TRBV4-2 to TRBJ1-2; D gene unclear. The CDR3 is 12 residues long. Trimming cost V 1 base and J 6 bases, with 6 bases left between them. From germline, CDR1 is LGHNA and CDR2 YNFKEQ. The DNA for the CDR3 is TGTGCCAGCAGCCAAGGCGGAGATGGCTACACCTTC. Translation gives CASSQGGDGYTF.

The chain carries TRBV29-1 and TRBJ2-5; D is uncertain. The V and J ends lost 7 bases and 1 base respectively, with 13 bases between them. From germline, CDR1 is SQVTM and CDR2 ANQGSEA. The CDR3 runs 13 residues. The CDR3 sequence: CSGAHYIQETQYF. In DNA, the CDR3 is TGCAGCGGTGCCCACTATATCCAAGAGACCCAGTACTTC. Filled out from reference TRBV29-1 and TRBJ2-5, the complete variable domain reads SAVISQKPSRDICQRGTSLTIQCQVDSQVTMMFWYRQQPGQSLTLIATANQGSEATYESGFVIDKFPISRPNLTFSTLTVSNMSPEDSSIYLCSGAHYIQETQYFGPGTRLLVL.

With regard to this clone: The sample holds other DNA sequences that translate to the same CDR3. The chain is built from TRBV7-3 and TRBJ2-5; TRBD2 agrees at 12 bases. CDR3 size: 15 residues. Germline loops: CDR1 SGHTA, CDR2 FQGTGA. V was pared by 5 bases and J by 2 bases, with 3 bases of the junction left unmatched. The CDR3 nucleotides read TGTGCCAGCAGCCTCGGGACTAGCGGGCAAGAGACCCAGTACTTC. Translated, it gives CASSLGTSGQETQYF.